Listed below are T cell receptor beta chains from one sample, sequenced in a study of T cells after yellow fever vaccination. TCRdb fed the 5' RACE reads into MiXCR, producing one record per CDR3 protein. The sample lists about 340,000 distinct CDR3 sequences; roughly an eighth were seen once. Sequencing used CD4+ T cells sorted from PBMCs, obtained 15 days after the yellow fever booster vaccination. The source is a young man who received the YFV17D yellow fever vaccine. Each CDR3 is given with its conserved first and last residue. The order of the fields is CDR3 DNA, CDR3 protein, D gene, J gene, V gene, clone size, CDR3 length. D genes are given only for firm matches. Where a row states a size, it is once, few, many or the class of an expanded clone; other rows omit it.

TGTGCCACCAGCAGAGATGCTCAGCCCCAGCATTTT | CATSRDAQPQHF | - | TRBJ1-5 | TRBV15 | many | 12
TGTGCCAGCAGCCTGCTGGAGGGGAGCACAGATACGCAGTATTTT | CASSLLEGSTDTQYF | - | TRBJ2-3 | TRBV9 | - | 15
TGTGCCAGCAGAGTGGCGGGACAGGGTTTCGGAGAGACCCAGTACTTC | CASRVAGQGFGETQYF | TRBD1 | TRBJ2-5 | TRBV25-1 | few | 16
TGCGCCAGCAGCTTTGGGACTAGCGGGGGGTACTCCTACGAGCAGTACTTC | CASSFGTSGGYSYEQYF | TRBD2 | TRBJ2-7 | TRBV5-1 | few | 17
TGTGCTAGTGGTCCCGGAGGGACTGAAGCTTTCTTT | CASGPGGTEAFF | - | TRBJ1-1 | TRBV12-5 | once | 12
TGTGCCAGCAGTGCAACAGGGGTGGATACGCAGTATTTT | CASSATGVDTQYF | TRBD1 | TRBJ2-3 | TRBV2 | - | 13
TGTGCCAGCAGACCGCTAGGATTTTATACGCAGTATTTT | CASRPLGFYTQYF | - | TRBJ2-3 | TRBV27 | - | 13
TGTGCCAGCAGAAGAACGGGGGCCCAGTACTTC | CASRRTGAQYF | - | TRBJ2-5 | TRBV12-3/TRBV12-4 | - | 11
TGTGCCAGCAGCGCTGGAGTCTGGGGCTACACCTTC | CASSAGVWGYTF | - | TRBJ1-2 | TRBV11-2 | - | 12
TGTGCCAGCAGCTTAGATGGCCAGGGAGGGCAGTTCTTC | CASSLDGQGGQFF | - | TRBJ2-1 | TRBV11-2 | few | 13
TGTGCCAGCAGCCCCCTATGGGATAGCAATCAGCCCCAGCATTTT | CASSPLWDSNQPQHF | - | TRBJ1-5 | TRBV7-8 | few | 15
TGTGCCAGCAGTTCGACCCGGGACAGGGCTGAGACCCAGTACTTC | CASSSTRDRAETQYF | TRBD1 | TRBJ2-5 | TRBV28 | few | 15
TGTGCCACCAGTGACCCGGGAGGACCCACAGATACGCAGTATTTT | CATSDPGGPTDTQYF | TRBD2 | TRBJ2-3 | TRBV24-1 | many | 15
TGTGCCAGCAGCTTAGCGGGGTGGGGTTCACCCCTCCACTTT | CASSLAGWGSPLHF | - | TRBJ1-6 | TRBV11-2 | - | 14
TGTGCCAGCAGCGGGGGGTCCAACTCTGGGGCCAACGTCCTGACTTTC | CASSGGSNSGANVLTF | - | TRBJ2-6 | TRBV9 | - | 16
TGTGCCAGCACCGCGGGGGGGGATACTGAAGCTTTCTTT | CASTAGGDTEAFF | - | TRBJ1-1 | TRBV12-3/TRBV12-4 | - | 13
TGCAGTGCTAGATCCCTCGACAGGGGGAACTCTATGGGTGAAGCTTTCTTT | CSARSLDRGNSMGEAFF | TRBD1 | TRBJ1-1 | TRBV20-1 | - | 17
TGCGCCAGCAGCCTCGGCGGTCTTCCTGGGGCCAACGTCCTGACTTTC | CASSLGGLPGANVLTF | - | TRBJ2-6 | TRBV5-1 | few | 16
TGCGCCAGCAGCCGACTAGCGGACAACACAGATACGCAGTATTTT | CASSRLADNTDTQYF | TRBD2 | TRBJ2-3 | TRBV5-1 | - | 15
TGTGCCACCAGCAGAGGTAATTCACCCCTCCACTTT | CATSRGNSPLHF | - | TRBJ1-6 | TRBV15 | few | 12
TGTGCCAGCAGCTTACCGGGGTCTGGAAACACCATATATTTT | CASSLPGSGNTIYF | - | TRBJ1-3 | TRBV7-9 | - | 14
TGCGCCAGCAGGCTCCCTAGCGGGGGGGCCGTAGATACGCAGTATTTT | CASRLPSGGAVDTQYF | TRBD2 | TRBJ2-3 | TRBV5-1 | few | 16
TGCGCCAGCAGCTTGGGAGGAGTCGATTCACCCCTCCACTTT | CASSLGGVDSPLHF | - | TRBJ1-6 | TRBV5-1 | - | 14
TGTGCCAGCAGCCCCGGAATAGGGGGCGGCACTGAAGCTTTCTTT | CASSPGIGGGTEAFF | TRBD1 | TRBJ1-1 | TRBV6-6 | few | 15
TGTGCCAGCAGTTACTCTGGCGGGGGGAACACAGATACGCAGTATTTT | CASSYSGGGNTDTQYF | TRBD2 | TRBJ2-3 | TRBV6-2/TRBV6-3 | - | 16
TGTGCCAGCAGAGGACAGGACCCCACTGAAGCTTTCTTT | CASRGQDPTEAFF | TRBD1 | TRBJ1-1 | TRBV5-4 | few | 13
TGTGCCAGCAGCGCGGCAGAAGACAGGGAGAACTATGGCTACACCTTC | CASSAAEDRENYGYTF | TRBD1 | TRBJ1-2 | TRBV9 | few | 16
TGCGCCAGCAGCTTGGGAGGGGGCGCGGAGACCCAGTACTTC | CASSLGGGAETQYF | TRBD1 | TRBJ2-5 | TRBV5-1 | many | 14
TGTGCCAGCACCCCAACTGGGGGGGGTTACAATGAGCAGTTCTTC | CASTPTGGGYNEQFF | TRBD2 | TRBJ2-1 | TRBV6-6 | - | 15
TGTGCCAGCAGTAGGCCCCGGGGGGAGGACACTGAAGCTTTCTTT | CASSRPRGEDTEAFF | - | TRBJ1-1 | TRBV5-4 | - | 15
TGCGCCAGCAGCTTAACAGGGGGCGGAACCGGGGAGCTGTTTTTT | CASSLTGGGTGELFF | TRBD1 | TRBJ2-2 | TRBV5-1 | few | 15
TGTGCCAGCAGTGTCGGGACTAGCGGGGGCGGTGAGCAGTTCTTC | CASSVGTSGGGEQFF | TRBD2 | TRBJ2-1 | TRBV6-6 | - | 15
TGTGCCAGCAGCCGGAGAGGGGGAATCTTCGGGGAGCTGTTTTTT | CASSRRGGIFGELFF | - | TRBJ2-2 | TRBV4-2 | - | 15
TGTGCCAGCAGCAAAAGCGGGGGGGCAACCAAAAACATTCAGTACTTC | CASSKSGGATKNIQYF | TRBD2 | TRBJ2-4 | TRBV7-2 | - | 16
TGTGCCAGCAGCCTAAGGGGGGTCCGCGAGCAGTACTTC | CASSLRGVREQYF | - | TRBJ2-7 | TRBV7-2 | many | 13
TGTGCCACCAGCAGAGAGTCTTGGGGGGGGCAGTATTTT | CATSRESWGGQYF | TRBD2 | TRBJ2-3 | TRBV15 | few | 13
TGCGCCAGCAGCCTCGCCGGGACAGGGTATACGGAGCTGTTTTTT | CASSLAGTGYTELFF | TRBD1 | TRBJ2-2 | TRBV4-3 | - | 15
TGTGCCAGCAGCTTTTCGGGACTAACTGGCAATGAGCAGTTCTTC | CASSFSGLTGNEQFF | TRBD2 | TRBJ2-1 | TRBV11-2 | - | 15
TGTGCCATCAGTGAGACAGGGGCCCCGAGCTCTGGAAACACCATATATTTT | CAISETGAPSSGNTIYF | TRBD1 | TRBJ1-3 | TRBV10-3 | - | 17
TGTGCCAGCAGTTTCAACGGTCAAGAGACCCAGTACTTC | CASSFNGQETQYF | - | TRBJ2-5 | TRBV12-3/TRBV12-4 | - | 13
TGTGCCAGCAGCGTACATGGGTTCTACAATGAGCAGTTCTTC | CASSVHGFYNEQFF | - | TRBJ2-1 | TRBV9 | - | 14
TGTGCCACCAGTGATTCCCCAGGGGCTAGAGCCAACGTCCTGACTTTC | CATSDSPGARANVLTF | - | TRBJ2-6 | TRBV24-1 | - | 16
TGCAGCGTTGCAGGGGGGGTACAAGAGACCCAGTACTTC | CSVAGGVQETQYF | - | TRBJ2-5 | TRBV29-1 | few | 13
TGTGCCAGCTCAACCGAGGCTAACTATGGCTACACCTTC | CASSTEANYGYTF | - | TRBJ1-2 | TRBV18 | few | 13
TGTGACAGCAGCTCCACGGGGGGCCAACACGAGACCCAGTACTTC | CDSSSTGGQHETQYF | - | TRBJ2-5 | TRBV9 | - | 15
TGCGCCAGCAGAGGAGGTAAAGGCCAGCCCCAGCATTTT | CASRGGKGQPQHF | - | TRBJ1-5 | TRBV5-1 | many | 13
TGCAGTGCTAGAGAGTCCGGGACTAGCTCTATTGAGCAGTTCTTC | CSARESGTSSIEQFF | TRBD2 | TRBJ2-1 | TRBV20-1 | - | 15
TGTGCCAGCAGTGGGCCTGGAGAGACCCAGTACTTC | CASSGPGETQYF | - | TRBJ2-5 | TRBV2 | few | 12
TGTGCCAGCAGCTTCGGGGACAGAACGTATGGCTACACCTTC | CASSFGDRTYGYTF | TRBD1 | TRBJ1-2 | TRBV11-1 | few | 14
TGTGCCAGCAGATCCCGGGGGGCAGGAGATCAGCCCCAGCATTTT | CASRSRGAGDQPQHF | - | TRBJ1-5 | TRBV28 | - | 15
TGTGCCAGCAGTTACTCGAGTCCAGGGGAGGGCCGCGGGTCGCAGTATTTT | CASSYSSPGEGRGSQYF | - | TRBJ2-3 | TRBV6-5 | many | 17
TGTGCCAGCAGCTCCCAGAGCTCTGGGGCCAACGTCCTGACTTTC | CASSSQSSGANVLTF | - | TRBJ2-6 | TRBV11-1 | few | 15
TGCAGTGCTAGACAGTCATCCCTAGGTGGGGTTAACTATGGCTACACCTTC | CSARQSSLGGVNYGYTF | - | TRBJ1-2 | TRBV20-1 | many | 17
TGCAGCGTTGAGGGTCAAGGGAACCTCGAGGAGCAGTACTTC | CSVEGQGNLEEQYF | - | TRBJ2-7 | TRBV29-1 | few | 14
TGTGCCAGCATATTAGGGACGGGTGGTTCACCCCTCCACTTT | CASILGTGGSPLHF | - | TRBJ1-6 | TRBV6-6 | - | 14
TGTGCCAGCAGTTCCGGACAGAGGGGATCACCCCTCCACTTT | CASSSGQRGSPLHF | - | TRBJ1-6 | TRBV7-8 | - | 14
TGTGCCAGCAGCTTAGCGAGGGACGAATATAGCAATCAGCCCCAGCATTTT | CASSLARDEYSNQPQHF | - | TRBJ1-5 | TRBV7-2 | few | 17
TGCGCCAGCACCCTACAGTCCGAGGTCACTGAAGCTTTCTTT | CASTLQSEVTEAFF | - | TRBJ1-1 | TRBV5-1 | few | 14
TGTGCCAGCAGCGTCTGGTCGGGGGGCTACGAGCAGTACTTC | CASSVWSGGYEQYF | TRBD2 | TRBJ2-7 | TRBV7-2 | few | 14